The sample holds a few counts of the clone carrying this T cell receptor (beta chain). Its antigen is still unknown. These data come from a study of cytomegalovirus exposure and HLA in healthy donors. Study at large: From donors who were HLA-typed, an early data release held 65 million to 85 million unique TCRs.

Study conclusions and caveats: The classifier reportedly diagnosed cytomegalovirus status with high specificity and sensitivity.

Primers for the PCR totalled 60 Vbeta and 13 Jbeta. The repertoire was sequenced with immunoSEQ multiplex PCR; TCRdb's copy has only in-frame clones and lacks some. The repertoire holds some 150,000 clones, with more than 75% as singletons. Germline V gene lookup returns CDR1 GTSNPN and CDR2 SVGIG (reference sequence). The CDR3 is 12 residues long. Sequenced material: PBMCs. The rearrangement links TRBV30 to TRBJ2-5; TRBD1 is a possible D gene (5 bases). Gene TRBJ2-7 matches the end of the DNA better, so the J call may be wrong. The source of this sequence is a man aged 30-40 years in good health and CMV-seropositive. CDR3 protein: CAWSHDSVEQYF. Written as DNA, the CDR3 is TGTGCCTGGAGTCACGACAGCGTCGAGCAGTACTTC.